The next 22 T cell receptor beta chains were all read from a single sample in a study of vaccination and CD4 T cells after COVID-19. Treatment given: approximately nine-day PBMC culture with coronavirus spike peptide pools or control peptides (ViraFEST assay). Scientists ran DNA taken from cultured CD4+ T cells through the Oncomine TCR Beta short-read assay for sequencing. TCRdb reprocessed the PCR reads via MiXCR and lists one record per CDR3 protein. The table lists around 20,000 distinct CDR3 sequences, roughly two fifths of them singletons. These TCRs are of unknown antigen specificity. Specimen: CD4+ T cells from blood, cultured in vitro, collected before SARS-CoV-2 vaccination. The receptors derive from a human donor who had recovered from COVID-19.

The chain couples TRBV5-5 to TRBJ1-6; D ambiguous. This CDR3 is built from 16 residues. V lost 0 bases, J lost 0 bases, and 7 bases lay in between. In germline, CDR1 is SGHKS, CDR2 YYEKEE (reference sequence). In DNA, the CDR3 is TGTGCCAGCAGCTTGGAACAGAGCTCCTATAATTCACCCCTCCACTTT. Amino acid sequence: CASSLEQSSYNSPLHF.

There are a few counts of this clonotype. The chain has TRBV2 and TRBJ1-1; no reliable D call. Germline V lookup: CDR1 SNHLY, CDR2 FYNNEI. The CDR3 has 13 residues. Trimming removed 7 bases at V and 4 bases at J, with 13 bases between. The CDR3: CASNFEVATEAFF. The CDR3 nucleotides read TGTGCCAGCAACTTCGAAGTGGCCACTGAAGCTTTCTTT. Together with reference TRBV2 and TRBJ1-1, the CDR3 gives the full variable domain: EPEVTQTPSHQVTQMGQEVILRCVPISNHLYFYWYRQILGQKVEFLVSFYNNEISEKSEIFDDQFSVERPDGSNFTLKIRSTKLEDSAMYFCASNFEVATEAFFGQGTRLTVV.

The gene calls are TRBV4-1 and TRBJ1-1, with D unclear. V lost 1 base and J 12 bases, leaving 15 bases between the germline ends. CDR3 length: 13 amino acids. From germline, CDR1 is MGHRA and CDR2 YSYEKL. The CDR3: CASSQVPPQITFF. The CDR3 nucleotides read TGCGCCAGCAGCCAAGTTCCTCCCCAGATTACTTTCTTT.

This clonotype was seen a few times. The chain couples TRBV20-1 to TRBJ1-5, with a possible D match to TRBD1 (6 bases). The germline V gene has CDR1 DFQATT and CDR2 SNEGSKA (reference sequence). V lost 4 bases and J 8 bases, leaving 21 bases between the germline ends. This CDR3 spans 15 amino acids. This CDR3 reads CSATPPGTRREPQHF. The DNA for the CDR3 is TGCAGTGCTACCCCGCCCGGGACACGGAGGGAGCCCCAGCATTTT.

This clonotype has just one count. The CDR3 here is CASRGAMDNSPLHF. The CDR3 nucleotides are TGTGCCTCTCGAGGGGCGATGGATAATTCACCCCTCCACTTT. The rearrangement joins TRBV30 to TRBJ1-6; tentative D call: TRBD1 (5 bases). The germline CDR1 and CDR2 sequences are GTSNPN and SVGIG (reference sequence). This CDR3 has 14 amino acids. V shed 7 bases and J shed 5 bases, with 15 bases lying between them.

This chain uses TRBV7-2 with TRBJ2-7, with unresolved D. Trimming took off 5 bases at V and 3 bases at J, with 5 bases between the two ends. Germline CDR1 is SGHTA and CDR2 is FQGNSA. The CDR3 covers 11 residues. CDR3 sequence: CASSPNYEQYF. CDR3 DNA sequence: TGTGCCAGCAGCCCGAACTACGAGCAGTACTTC.

The rearrangement links TRBV6-1 to TRBJ2-4, with 7 bases matching TRBD1. From germline, CDR1 is MNHNS and CDR2 SASEGT. J was trimmed by 7 bases and V by 6 bases; bases with no gene match: 9. The CDR3 runs 14 residues. CDR3 sequence (DNA): TGTGCCAGCAGGCCCCCCAGGGGGTCGAACATTCAGTACTTC. Its translation: CASRPPRGSNIQYF.

The rearrangement uses TRBV5-5 and TRBJ2-5; TRBD1 might be the D (6 bases). The V end lost 2 bases, the J end lost 0 bases, and 11 bases lay between the germline ends. The V gene's germline CDR1 is SGHKS and CDR2 YYEKEE (reference sequence). CDR3 length: 15 amino acids. The CDR3, as DNA: TGTGCCAGCAGCTTTAGGGGGTGGGACCAAGAGACCCAGTACTTC. Amino acids: CASSFRGWDQETQYF. Full variable domain (outside the CDR3, taken from reference TRBV5-5 and TRBJ2-5): DAGVTQSPTHLIKTRGQQVTLRCSPISGHKSVSWYQQVLGQGPQFIFQYYEKEERGRGNFPDRFSARQFPNYSSELNVNALLLGDSALYLCASSFRGWDQETQYFGPGTRLLVL.

This clonotype was seen a few times. V gene TRBV7-2 combines with J gene TRBJ1-2; weak D call: TRBD1 (6 bases). V was cut by 2 bases and J by 6 bases, with 19 bases left in between. The CDR3 is made up of 16 amino acids. Germline V CDR1 and CDR2: SGHTA, FQGNSA. In DNA form, the CDR3 reads TGTGCCAGCAGCTTATTTGGCGACAGGAATATTGATGGCTACACCTTC. This translates into CASSLFGDRNIDGYTF.

The CDR3 here is CSARTGGRETQYF. CDR3 bases: TGCAGTGCTAGGACAGGGGGCCGGGAGACCCAGTACTTC. This chain connects TRBV20-1 to TRBJ2-5; TRBD1 aligns across 10 bases. The ends lost 3 bases at V and 5 bases at J; junction bases unmatched: 3. Germline V CDR1 and CDR2: DFQATT, SNEGSKA (reference sequence). This CDR3 is built from 13 residues.

The chain recombines TRBV5-1 with TRBJ2-2; 7 bases agree with TRBD1. The germline gives CDR1 SGHRS, CDR2 YFSETQ. V lost 6 bases, J lost 4 bases, and 12 bases stayed unmatched. This CDR3 is 16 amino acids long. The CDR3 nucleotides read TGCGCCAGCAAAGCGACGGCAGGGGGTTTCACCGGGGAGCTGTTTTTT. The encoded protein is CASKATAGGFTGELFF.

This clonotype was found a few times. This chain uses TRBV6-2 or TRBV6-3 with TRBJ1-5, with D unclear. The CDR3 has 13 amino acids. Trimming took 6 bases from V and 7 from J, leaving 13 bases between them. Germline V CDR1 and CDR2: MNHEY, SVGEGT. CDR3 sequence reads: CASRHSPKQPQHF. The CDR3 nucleotides read TGTGCCAGCAGGCACAGTCCCAAACAGCCCCAGCATTTT.

The genes are TRBV6-2 or TRBV6-3 and TRBJ2-2, with a tentative D call TRBD2 (6 bases). Germline loops: CDR1 MNHEY, CDR2 SVGEGT. V dropped 5 bases and J dropped 0 bases, with 10 bases sitting between them. This CDR3 is 15 amino acids long. CDR3 loop: CASSRGLTNTGELFF. DNA of the CDR3: TGTGCCAGCAGTCGGGGACTGACGAACACCGGGGAGCTGTTTTTT.

The rearrangement links TRBV4-1 to TRBJ1-1; D gene uncertain. With 0 bases removed from V and 3 bases from J, the gap between germline ends came to 11 bases. Germline V gene sequence: CDR1 MGHRA, CDR2 YSYEKL. The CDR3 spans 15 residues. The CDR3 DNA follows: TGCGCCAGCAGCCAAGAAGGCGGGAGAGACACTGAAGCTTTCTTT. Translated, it gives CASSQEGGRDTEAFF.

The chain uses TRBV15 and TRBJ1-5, with D possibly matching TRBD1 (5 bases). The CDR3 covers 16 residues. The ends were cut back, 0 bases at V and 5 bases at J, with 14 bases in the middle. Germline lookup yields CDR1 LNHNV and CDR2 YYDKDF (reference sequence). As DNA, the CDR3 is TGTGCCACCAGCAGAGATTTTCAGGGATGGGATCAGCCCCAGCATTTT. Translating gives CATSRDFQGWDQPQHF.

The chain carries TRBV25-1 and TRBJ1-1, with 10 bases lining up with TRBD1. The CDR3 runs to 14 residues. J lost 7 bases, V lost 7 bases, and 9 bases had no gene match. Germline V gene lookup returns CDR1 MGHDK and CDR2 SYGVNS. CDR3 sequence: CASKGQGPWVEAFF. The CDR3 nucleotides read TGTGCCAGCAAGGGACAGGGGCCGTGGGTTGAAGCTTTCTTT.

The chain employs TRBV20-1 and TRBJ1-1; D is possibly TRBD1 (5 bases). V lost 5 bases and J 0 bases, leaving 16 bases between the germline ends. The germline CDR1 and CDR2 sequences are DFQATT and SNEGSKA (reference sequence). The CDR3 is made up of 15 amino acids. The CDR3 is CSAPLTDLMNTEAFF. CDR3 nucleotides: TGCAGTGCTCCTCTGACAGACTTAATGAACACTGAAGCTTTCTTT.

V usage is TRBV7-7 and J usage is TRBJ2-5; 12 positions match TRBD2. The junction had 2 bases not matched to a gene; V was cut back by 6 bases and J by 3 bases. This CDR3 is 14 amino acids long. Per germline, CDR1 SSHAT and CDR2 FNYEAQ (reference sequence). The CDR3, as DNA: TGTGCCAGCAGGCGGACTAGCGGGGAAGAGACCCAGTACTTC. This encodes CASRRTSGEETQYF. The full variable domain, with the rest looked up from reference TRBV7-7 and TRBJ2-5, is GAGVSQSPRYKVTKRGQDVTLRCDPISSHATLYWYQQALGQGPEFLTYFNYEAQPDKSGLPSDRFSAERPEGSISTLTIQRTEQRDSAMYRCASRRTSGEETQYFGPGTRLLVL.

This clonotype was recorded a few times. The gene calls are TRBV4-2 and TRBJ1-1; D unclear. This CDR3 is built from 15 residues. Trimming shortened V by 0 bases and J by 1 base, and 9 bases separated the two germline ends. CDR1 and CDR2 (germline): LGHNA, YNFKEQ. CDR3 protein: CASSQDHRENTEAFF. CDR3 DNA: TGTGCCAGCAGCCAAGATCATAGGGAGAACACTGAAGCTTTCTTT.

The chain recombines TRBV11-3 with TRBJ1-1; TRBD1 matches 12 bases. Germline CDR1 SGHNT, CDR2 YENEEA. The CDR3 has 17 amino acids. The V gene end was trimmed by 1 base and the J gene end by 2 bases; junction bases not matched to a gene: 5. The CDR3 region is CASSLAGTGGLNTEAFF. The CDR3 DNA follows: TGTGCCAGCAGCTTAGCAGGGACAGGGGGCTTAAACACTGAAGCTTTCTTT.

The J gene is TRBJ2-7, the V gene TRBV6-2 or TRBV6-3; possible D gene TRBD2, 6 bases. The CDR3 totals 13 residues. V was cut by 6 bases and J by 2 bases, with 11 bases left in between. CDR1 and CDR2 from the germline V gene are MNHEY and SVGEGT. The CDR3 reads CASRRDATYEQYF. As DNA, the CDR3 is TGTGCCAGCAGGCGGGACGCTACCTACGAGCAGTACTTC.

This chain joins TRBV7-2 and TRBJ2-3; 7 bases fit TRBD2. Germline V gives CDR1 SGHTA, CDR2 FQGNSA. V gave up 4 bases and J gave up 5 bases; unmatched junction bases: 9. The CDR3 is 15 amino acids. The CDR3 nucleotides are TGTGCCAGCAGCTCAGGACTAGTTCTATTAGATACGCAGTATTTT. Residues: CASSSGLVLLDTQYF.